This is a list of T cell receptor beta chains from one sample in a study of identifying expanded T cells in peripheral blood. Sequencing used immunoSEQ multiplex PCR; TCRdb keeps in-frame clones, though not all of them. This sample has over 90,000 clones, with approximately 88% found just once. Sequenced: blood. Receptor source: a person aged 18-70 years in good health. Both conserved end residues are trimmed from each CDR3. Only part of the rows carry a size: once, few, many, or a class if the clone is expanded.

TRBV29-1,NA,SVEGRRGATEAF
TRBV7-9,NA,ASRTIPTGFTGELF
TRBV7-2,NA,ASSLAAGYNEQF
TRBV6-5,NA,ASSYWDSSTEAF
TRBV5-1,once,ASSWPLGTERGNEQF
TRBV6-1,NA,ASSEWNEQY
TRBV15,NA,ATSREAAGNQPQH
TRBV7-9,NA,ASSLVGPSYEQY
TRBV19,NA,ASNPSTVMNTEAF
TRBV18,NA,ASSPEQNTEAF
TRBV6-6,NA,ASGGTDEIYGYT
TRBV10-3,NA,AISEYTGTDGTEAF
TRBV9,NA,ASSVAGGGAEQF
TRBV5-1,NA,ASSLVGATRPQH
TRBV6-1,NA,ASSFLAGGPNEQF
TRBV6-5,NA,ASRLRQEDSPLH
TRBV7-9,NA,ASSRRQEDETEAF
TRBV5-5,NA,ASSNVGDSENTIY